These 30 T cell receptor beta chains came from one sample sequenced in a study of T cells in Graves' hyperthyroidism and ophthalmopathy. Researchers amplified the TCR beta CDR3 regions from RNA transcripts. The HTBI primer set drove a first-round RT-PCR of the TCR CDR3. TCRdb ran MiXCR on the multiplex PCR reads and lists one entry per CDR3 protein. The table lists about 400,000 distinct CDR3 sequences, approximately 16% of them singletons. The sample taken for sequencing was blood. The receptors originated from a woman in her sixties or seventies with Graves' ophthalmopathy.

This clonotype was seen at least ten times. The genes are TRBV27 and TRBJ2-7; the D gene is possibly TRBD1 (5 bases). V gave up 5 bases and J gave up 2 bases, with 13 bases separating them. The length of the CDR3 is 14 residues. Looked up from germline, CDR1 is MNHEY and CDR2 is SMNVEV (reference sequence). Here the CDR3 reads CASSLTTVPYEQYF. In DNA form, the CDR3 reads TGTGCCAGCAGTCTCACGACAGTCCCCTACGAGCAGTACTTC.

This clonotype was found many times. V usage is TRBV29-1 and J usage is TRBJ2-4; D gene ambiguous. The CDR3 sequence is 11 residues long. Germline V gene data show CDR1 as SQVTM and CDR2 as ANQGSEA. Deletions cut 7 bases from V and 6 bases from J, with 10 bases between. This CDR3 is CSAVTRNIQYF. In DNA, the CDR3 is TGCAGCGCCGTGACCAGAAACATTCAGTACTTC.

This clonotype was seen just once. This could be a read error, since a much larger clone is one nucleotide away. The rearrangement uses TRBV28 and TRBJ1-3; the D is unclear. Germline CDR1 reads MDHEN; CDR2 reads SYDVKM. V dropped 4 bases and J dropped 9 bases, with 16 bases sitting between them. The CDR3 runs 14 residues. The CDR3 loop is CASSSPDGRSTIYF. The DNA for the CDR3 is TGTGCCAGCAGTTCCCCGGACGGAAGAAGCACCATATATTTT.

J is TRBJ2-3 and V is TRBV11-2; possibly TRBD2 for D (6 bases). The CDR3 runs 16 residues. V lost 1 base and J 5 bases, leaving 16 bases between the germline ends. Germline CDR1 SGHAT, CDR2 FQNNGV. CDR3 sequence: CASSLGGTVKGDTQYF. For the CDR3, the DNA is TGTGCCAGCAGCTTAGGAGGGACTGTCAAGGGAGATACGCAGTATTTT.

This clonotype showed up many times. V and J are TRBV20-1 and TRBJ2-7; TRBD2 matches at 9 bases. Germline V gene sequence: CDR1 DFQATT, CDR2 SNEGSKA (reference sequence). The CDR3 runs to 16 residues. Trimming cost V 0 bases and J 5 bases; bases outside gene matches: 11. CDR3 nucleotides: TGCAGTGCTAGAGATAAAGGAGCGGGAGGTGCCCACGAGCAGTACTTC. Translating it yields CSARDKGAGGAHEQYF.

This clonotype was counted a few times. Possible read error: a much larger clone is one base away. The V call is TRBV28, the J call TRBJ2-5; weak D call: TRBD2 (6 bases). This CDR3 has 14 residues. Germline loops: CDR1 MDHEN, CDR2 SYDVKM. CDR3 loop: CASTEPGVQEAQYF. The CDR3 nucleotides are TGTGCCAGCACTGAGCCGGGGGTACAAGAGGCCCAGTACTTC.

This clonotype was detected ten times or more. The chain uses TRBV28 and TRBJ1-2; D ambiguous. CDR1 is MDHEN and CDR2 is SYDVKM in the germline V gene. V lost 2 bases and J lost 3, with 1 base in between. The CDR3 sequence is 11 residues long. The CDR3 region has the DNA TGTGCCAGCAGTTTAGACTATGGCTACACCTTC. Its translation: CASSLDYGYTF.

This clonotype was seen at least ten times. The genes are TRBV7-2 and TRBJ2-1; 13 bases are a match to TRBD2. CDR1 is SGHTA and CDR2 is FQGNSA in the germline V gene. This CDR3 is built from 16 residues. The trim removed 5 bases at V and 7 bases at J, leaving 8 bases unmatched. The CDR3 loop reads CASSRGLAGDMNEQFF. The CDR3 nucleotides read TGTGCCAGCAGCCGAGGACTAGCGGGAGACATGAATGAGCAGTTCTTC.

The CDR3 here is CASSGGGAVGIQYF. Written as DNA, the CDR3 is TGTGCCAGCAGTGGCGGGGGCGCCGTCGGCATTCAGTACTTC. V is TRBV6-1 and J is TRBJ2-4, with D maybe TRBD2 (7 bases). Germline V lookup: CDR1 MNHNS, CDR2 SASEGT. This CDR3 is 14 amino acids long. Trimming removed 4 bases at V and 9 bases at J, with 16 bases between.

This clonotype was seen many times. V and J are TRBV7-8 and TRBJ2-1; D might be TRBD1 (6 bases). CDR1 is SGHVS, CDR2 FQNEAQ, per germline. V dropped 0 bases and J dropped 7 bases, with 19 bases sitting between them. The CDR3 spans 17 residues. CDR3 sequence: CASSLALGSPGTNEQFF. The DNA for the CDR3 is TGTGCCAGCAGCTTAGCGCTTGGGAGTCCGGGGACAAATGAGCAGTTCTTC. Combining the CDR3 with reference TRBV7-8 and TRBJ2-1 gives the whole variable domain GAGVSQSPRYKVAKRGQDVALRCDPISGHVSLFWYQQALGQGPEFLTYFQNEAQLDKSGLPSDRFFAERPEGSVSTLKIQRTQQEDSAVYLCASSLALGSPGTNEQFFGPGTRLTVL.

This clonotype appeared many times. This chain uses TRBV6-1 with TRBJ2-3, with 7 positions matching TRBD2. Germline V gives CDR1 MNHNS, CDR2 SASEGT. The CDR3 length is 15 residues. With 6 bases clipped from V and 0 bases from J, the junction kept 6 bases outside the gene matches. CDR3 loop: CASRLDGRSTDTQYF. CDR3 DNA: TGTGCCAGCAGACTTGACGGGAGGAGCACAGATACGCAGTATTTT.

The chain carries TRBV7-6 and TRBJ2-2, with 10 bases matching TRBD2. J gave up 4 bases and V 4 bases, and 12 bases lay outside the gene matches. Germline V CDR1 and CDR2: SGHVS, FNYEAQ. The CDR3 runs to 18 residues. The CDR3 nucleotides read TGTGCCAGCAGCTCCCGGACTAGCGGCCAGGGTTTCACCGGGGAGCTGTTTTTT. Translating it yields CASSSRTSGQGFTGELFF.

This clonotype was observed a few times. A much more abundant neighbour one base away suggests this may be a read error. V and J are TRBV27 and TRBJ2-5; 9 bases are shared with TRBD1. The CDR3 has 14 residues. Germline assignment: CDR1 MNHEY and CDR2 SMNVEV (reference sequence). CDR3 loop: CTSSKNRGQGTQYF. The CDR3 DNA reads as TGTACCAGCAGTAAAAACAGGGGGCAGGGGACCCAGTACTTC.

The chain links TRBV5-4 to TRBJ2-1; 10 bases fit TRBD2. Germline lookup yields CDR1 SGHNT and CDR2 YYREEE (reference sequence). The CDR3 totals 16 residues. V trimming: 4 bases; J trimming: 10 bases; junction bases outside the gene matches: 14. CDR3: CASSPGLAHLLGEQFF. The CDR3 nucleotides read TGTGCCAGCAGCCCGGGACTAGCGCACCTTCTGGGAGAGCAGTTCTTC. Full variable domain (outside the CDR3, taken from reference TRBV5-4 and TRBJ2-1): ETGVTQSPTHLIKTRGQQVTLRCSSQSGHNTVSWYQQALGQGPQFIFQYYREEENGRGNFPPRFSGLQFPNYSSELNVNALELDDSALYLCASSPGLAHLLGEQFFGPGTRLTVL.

This clonotype was seen repeatedly, ten times or more. The chain uses TRBV7-9 and TRBJ2-2, with a possible D match to TRBD2 (6 bases). V was clipped by 6 bases and J by 6 bases, with 17 bases between them. Germline CDR1 reads SEHNR; CDR2 reads FQNEAQ (reference sequence). This CDR3 region has 15 residues. In nucleotides, the CDR3 is TGTGCCAGCAGACACATTAGCGGAGGGGCCGGGGAGCTGTTTTTT. Amino acids: CASRHISGGAGELFF.

This clonotype was counted a single time. The J gene is TRBJ2-1, the V gene TRBV5-1, with TRBD2 matching 11 bases. The CDR3 covers 18 residues. J lost 6 bases, V lost 2 bases, and 13 bases had no gene match. Germline CDR1 reads SGHRS; CDR2 reads YFSETQ. CDR3 amino acids: CASSFGLAGAPLVNEQFF. The CDR3 nucleotides read TGCGCCAGCAGCTTCGGACTAGCGGGTGCTCCCCTCGTCAATGAGCAGTTCTTC.

This clonotype occurred many times. The chain joins TRBV6-1 to TRBJ2-3, with TRBD1 matching over 7 bases. The J segment lost 3 bases and the V segment lost 6 bases, leaving 9 bases of the junction unmatched. The germline V gene encodes CDR1 MNHNS and CDR2 SASEGT. The CDR3 is 15 amino acids. CDR3 protein: CASRPTGPGTDTQYF. For the CDR3, the DNA is TGTGCCAGCAGGCCGACAGGGCCGGGAACAGATACGCAGTATTTT.

The chain joins TRBV5-5 to TRBJ2-7; the D gene is possibly TRBD2 (6 bases). Germline V lookup: CDR1 SGHKS, CDR2 YYEKEE (reference sequence). This CDR3 is built from 13 residues. V shed 4 bases and J shed 5 bases, with 13 bases lying between them. The CDR3 DNA is TGTGCCAGCAGCGGACTAAGAGGACACGAGCAGTACTTC. Residues: CASSGLRGHEQYF.

This clonotype occurred many times. V is TRBV10-1 and J is TRBJ1-2; D is ambiguous. Looked up from germline, CDR1 is WNHNN and CDR2 is SYGVQD (reference sequence). Trimming removed 2 bases from V and 2 bases from J, with 6 bases in between. The CDR3 is 13 amino acids. The CDR3 is CASSEGLNYGYTF. CDR3 bases: TGCGCCAGCAGTGAGGGTCTGAACTATGGCTACACCTTC.

This clonotype has a count of ten or more. The J gene is TRBJ2-5, the V gene TRBV30, with TRBD1 matching 7 bases. CDR3 length: 15 residues. V trimming: 3 bases; J trimming: 2 bases; junction bases outside the gene matches: 9. Germline CDR1 is GTSNPN and CDR2 is SVGIG (reference sequence). The CDR3 loop reads CAWRADRFPQETQYF. CDR3 nucleotides: TGTGCCTGGAGGGCGGACAGGTTCCCGCAAGAGACCCAGTACTTC.

This clonotype appeared many times. The V call is TRBV20-1, the J call TRBJ1-5; D is uncertain. The V and J ends lost 3 bases and 6 bases respectively, with 21 bases between them. This CDR3 is built from 16 residues. Germline CDR1 and CDR2: DFQATT and SNEGSKA (reference sequence). As DNA, the CDR3 is TGCAGTGCTAGCGTCCCCGAAGCGGTAGGGATTCAGCCCCAGCATTTT. Protein: CSASVPEAVGIQPQHF.

The V and J genes are TRBV6-1 and TRBJ1-5, with 8 bases fitting TRBD1. Germline V gene sequence: CDR1 MNHNS, CDR2 SASEGT. V lost 4 bases to trimming and J lost 4 bases; unmatched junction nucleotides: 9. The CDR3 runs 16 residues. The CDR3 DNA sequence: TGTGCCAGCAGTGCCACAGGACAGGGAAGTAATCAGCCCCAGCATTTT. It is translated as CASSATGQGSNQPQHF.

This clonotype was seen repeatedly, ten times or more. V and J are TRBV2 and TRBJ1-2; 7 bases agree with TRBD1. CDR1 is SNHLY and CDR2 is FYNNEI in the germline V gene. The CDR3 covers 13 residues. The V and J ends lost 4 bases and 8 bases, in that order; junction bases with no gene match: 7. The CDR3, as DNA: TGTGCCAGCAGTGTCTTGGAGGGGGCAGGCTACACCTTC. Protein: CASSVLEGAGYTF.

The V and J genes are TRBV29-1 and TRBJ1-1; tentative D call: TRBD1 (5 bases). Germline V gene lookup returns CDR1 SQVTM and CDR2 ANQGSEA. Trimming removed 4 bases from V and 4 bases from J, with 19 bases in between. The CDR3 runs 15 residues. The CDR3 DNA reads TGCAGCGTTGGGGACCCCTCTTTCAGAGGCACTGAAGCTTTCTTT. Its translation: CSVGDPSFRGTEAFF.

About this clonotype: Given a much more abundant clone one base away, this may be a read error. The chain couples TRBV20-1 to TRBJ1-2; a weak D match, TRBD1 (5 bases). The CDR3 spans 14 residues. Germline V gene lookup returns CDR1 DFQATT and CDR2 SNEGSKA (reference sequence). The germline V and J ends were trimmed by 6 bases and 0 bases, with 14 bases remaining between them. CDR3 residues: CSAYLGGANYGYTF. The CDR3 DNA follows: TGCAGTGCCTACCTGGGAGGGGCTAACTATGGCTACACCTTC.

This clonotype was seen at least ten times. This chain joins TRBV11-2 and TRBJ2-1; 8 bases align to TRBD2. There are 16 residues in the CDR3. Germline V gene sequence: CDR1 SGHAT, CDR2 FQNNGV. J was trimmed by 2 bases and V by 5 bases; bases with no gene match: 8. CDR3 bases: TGTGCCAGCAGCACTTGGACTAGCCGCACCTACAATGAGCAGTTCTTC. Encoded protein: CASSTWTSRTYNEQFF. Looking up the rest from reference TRBV11-2 and TRBJ2-1 gives the full variable domain: EAGVAQSPRYKIIEKRQSVAFWCNPISGHATLYWYQQILGQGPKLLIQFQNNGVVDDSQLPKDRFSAERLKGVDSTLKIQPAKLEDSAVYLCASSTWTSRTYNEQFFGPGTRLTVL.

The sample holds many counts of this clonotype. The chain employs TRBV6-1 and TRBJ2-3; D ambiguous. V was pared by 5 bases and J by 4 bases, with 13 bases between. This CDR3 region has 14 residues. Germline V lookup: CDR1 MNHNS, CDR2 SASEGT. The CDR3 loop is CASSTPRAADTQYF. CDR3 DNA: TGTGCCAGCAGTACCCCTCGTGCGGCAGATACGCAGTATTTT.

This clonotype was seen ten or more times. V gene TRBV2 combines with J gene TRBJ2-5, with D perhaps given as TRBD1 or TRBD2 (5 bases each). The CDR3 sequence is 14 residues long. V dropped 7 bases and J dropped 3 bases, with 15 bases sitting between them. CDR1 SNHLY and CDR2 FYNNEI come from the germline V gene. In DNA, the CDR3 is TGTGCCAGCACCGGAGCAGGGACGAAAGAGACCCAGTACTTC. This sequence encodes CASTGAGTKETQYF.

The chain carries TRBV11-2 and TRBJ2-3; D may match TRBD1 or TRBD2 (5 bases each). This CDR3 is built from 15 residues. Per the germline V gene, CDR1 is SGHAT and CDR2 is FQNNGV. V lost 7 bases and J lost 4, with 18 bases in between. CDR3 amino acids: CASTLNGATADTQYF. The CDR3 nucleotides read TGTGCCAGCACCCTTAACGGGGCTACAGCAGATACGCAGTATTTT.

This clonotype came up many times. J is TRBJ1-2 and V is TRBV28; 7 bases are shared with TRBD1. V trimming: 6 bases; J trimming: 8 bases; junction bases outside the gene matches: 12. This CDR3 region has 14 residues. CDR1 and CDR2 (germline): MDHEN, SYDVKM. The chain's CDR3 is CASRETTGEEGYTF. DNA of the CDR3: TGTGCCAGCAGAGAAACCACAGGGGAGGAAGGCTACACCTTC.